The clone carrying this T cell receptor beta chain appeared many times. The data derive from a study of T-cell reconstitution after alpha-beta-depleted transplantation in children. It was with unique molecular identifiers that the TCRbeta library was prepared. A single record per CDR3 protein comes from TCRdb applying MiXCR to the PCR reads. Among 100,000 to 120,000 distinct CDR3 sequences listed, about 9.3% were seen once. This clonotype was sampled from a human donor who donated a stem cell graft to a child with acute lymphoblastic leukemia. Sequencing used PBMCs from the stem cell graft donor, obtained from the stem cell graft.

CDR3: CASSLPSGYNEQFF. In nucleotides, the CDR3 is TGTGCCAGCAGCTTGCCCAGCGGATACAATGAGCAGTTCTTC. V usage is TRBV5-6 and J usage is TRBJ2-1; possibly TRBD2 for D (5 bases). Germline V gene lookup returns CDR1 SGHDT and CDR2 YYEEEE. V was pared by 1 base and J by 4 bases, with 9 bases between. The CDR3 covers 14 residues.